These T cell receptor beta chains were read from a single sample in a study of graft-versus-host responses after intestinal transplantation. Produced via immunoSEQ multiplex PCR; TCRdb's table is partial and in-frame only. The profile covers over 8,000 clones, with over 85% appearing a single time and 2.1% taken by the ten largest. The source material was PBMCs, sampled 11 days after intestinal transplantation. The source of these receptors is a human patient who received an intestinal transplant, so some T cells may come from the graft donor. Both conserved end residues are part of each CDR3. Fields, in order: clone size, V gene, D gene, J gene, CDR3 DNA, CDR3 protein. A D gene is named only where the DNA matches it firmly. A clone size is listed for some rows: how often the clone was seen (once, few, many), or a class if it is expanded.

size: once; V: TRBV4-1; D: TRBD2; J: TRBJ2-1; DNA: TGCGCCAGCAGCCGAAGGGTGCTAGCGGCATACAATGAGCAGTTCTTC; CDR3: CASSRRVLAAYNEQFF
size: NA; V: TRBV2; D: TRBD1; J: TRBJ2-5; DNA: TGTGCCAGCCGTCCCCAGGGGGCACAAGAGACCCAGTACTTC; CDR3: CASRPQGAQETQYF
size: NA; V: TRBV19; D: TRBD1; J: TRBJ2-7; DNA: TGTGCCAGTGCAGCAACCGGGACAGGGGGCGAGCAGTACTTC; CDR3: CASAATGTGGEQYF
size: NA; V: TRBV19; D: NA; J: TRBJ1-5; DNA: TGTGCCAGTAGTATTGGTTGGGGCGGCAATCAGCCCCAGCATTTT; CDR3: CASSIGWGGNQPQHF
size: NA; V: TRBV7-9; D: NA; J: TRBJ1-2; DNA: TGTGCCAGCAGCTTAGCCCCAGGGGAAGGGGGCTATGGCTACACCTTC; CDR3: CASSLAPGEGGYGYTF
size: NA; V: TRBV7-9; D: NA; J: TRBJ1-1; DNA: TGTGCCAGCAGTCAGTCAGAAGCTTTCTTT; CDR3: CASSQSEAFF
size: NA; V: TRBV27; D: NA; J: TRBJ2-7; DNA: TGTGCCAGCAGACCTAGCGACTACGAGCAGTACTTC; CDR3: CASRPSDYEQYF
size: NA; V: TRBV29-1; D: TRBD2; J: TRBJ2-5; DNA: TGCAGCGTCCGGGGGGGCATTGGGACCCAGTACTTC; CDR3: CSVRGGIGTQYF
size: NA; V: TRBV18; D: TRBD1; J: TRBJ2-7; DNA: TGTGCCAGCTCACCTAGGACAGGGGAATACGAGCAGTACTTC; CDR3: CASSPRTGEYEQYF
size: NA; V: TRBV28; D: NA; J: TRBJ1-1; DNA: TGTGCCAGCAGAATGACAGAGATGAACACTGAAGCTTTCTTT; CDR3: CASRMTEMNTEAFF
size: few; V: TRBV7-9; D: NA; J: TRBJ1-2; DNA: TGTGCCAGCAGCTCGGGGTATGGCTATGGCTACACCTTC; CDR3: CASSSGYGYGYTF
size: NA; V: TRBV6-5; D: NA; J: TRBJ1-2; DNA: TGTGCCAGCAGTTCCGAGACAGGCTCCTATGGCTACACCTTC; CDR3: CASSSETGSYGYTF
size: NA; V: TRBV10-3; D: TRBD1; J: TRBJ2-5; DNA: TGTGCCATCAGTGAGTCCGGGACAGGGCAAGAGACCCAGTACTTC; CDR3: CAISESGTGQETQYF
size: NA; V: TRBV4-1; D: NA; J: TRBJ2-1; DNA: TGCGCCAGCAGCCAAGAAGTAGTTGGAGCAGGGAGGTACAATGAGCAGTTCTTC; CDR3: CASSQEVVGAGRYNEQFF
size: NA; V: TRBV6-6; D: NA; J: TRBJ2-3; DNA: TGTGCCAGCAGTTCCGACAGAGATACGCAGTATTTT; CDR3: CASSSDRDTQYF
size: NA; V: TRBV27; D: TRBD2; J: TRBJ2-7; DNA: TGTGCCAGCAGTATCGGGACTAGCGGCTACGAGCAGTACTTC; CDR3: CASSIGTSGYEQYF
size: NA; V: TRBV14; D: TRBD2; J: TRBJ2-3; DNA: TGTGCCAGCAGCCCGGGGAGGACTAGCGGGAGGTGGAATTTT; CDR3: CASSPGRTSGRWNF
size: NA; V: TRBV28; D: TRBD2; J: TRBJ2-3; DNA: TGTGCCAGCAGGGAGGCGGGGGGGTCTGTGACCACAGATACGCAGTATTTT; CDR3: CASREAGGSVTTDTQYF
size: NA; V: TRBV4-2; D: NA; J: TRBJ1-4; DNA: TGTGCCAGCAGCCAACAAGAAGGAGGGGATGAAAAACTGTTTTTT; CDR3: CASSQQEGGDEKLFF
size: NA; V: TRBV27; D: NA; J: TRBJ2-1; DNA: TGTGCCAGCAGTTTATCCGGACAAGGGGGATACAATGAGCAGTTCTTC; CDR3: CASSLSGQGGYNEQFF
size: NA; V: TRBV7-8; D: NA; J: TRBJ2-2; DNA: TGTGCCAGCAGCAAACAGGGACGCTTCACCGGGGAGCTGTTTTTT; CDR3: CASSKQGRFTGELFF
size: NA; V: TRBV7-9; D: NA; J: TRBJ1-3; DNA: TGTGCCAGCAGCTCGTTGTCTGGAAACACCATATATTTT; CDR3: CASSSLSGNTIYF
size: NA; V: TRBV19; D: TRBD1; J: TRBJ2-3; DNA: TGTGCCAGTACAGGGGGCCCGGGGGATACGCAGTATTTT; CDR3: CASTGGPGDTQYF
size: NA; V: TRBV5-3; D: TRBD2; J: TRBJ2-1; DNA: TGTGCCAGAAGCTCCTGGACTAGCGGGGACAATGAGCAGTTCTTC; CDR3: CARSSWTSGDNEQFF